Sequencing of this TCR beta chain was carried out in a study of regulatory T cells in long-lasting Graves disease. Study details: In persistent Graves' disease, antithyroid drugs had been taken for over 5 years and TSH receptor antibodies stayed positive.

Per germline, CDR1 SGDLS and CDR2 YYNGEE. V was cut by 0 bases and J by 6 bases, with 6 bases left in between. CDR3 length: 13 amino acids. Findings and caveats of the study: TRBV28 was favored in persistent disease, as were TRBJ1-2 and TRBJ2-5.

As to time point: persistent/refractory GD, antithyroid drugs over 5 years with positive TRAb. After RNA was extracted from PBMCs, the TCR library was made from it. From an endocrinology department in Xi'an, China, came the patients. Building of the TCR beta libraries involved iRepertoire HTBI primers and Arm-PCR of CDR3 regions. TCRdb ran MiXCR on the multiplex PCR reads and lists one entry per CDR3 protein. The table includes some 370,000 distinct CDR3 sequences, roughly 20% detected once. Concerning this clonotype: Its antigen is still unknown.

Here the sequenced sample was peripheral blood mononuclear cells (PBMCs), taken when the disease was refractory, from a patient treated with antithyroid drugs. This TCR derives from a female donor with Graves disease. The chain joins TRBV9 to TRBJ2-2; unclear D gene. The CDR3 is CASSVVGSGELFF. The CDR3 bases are TGTGCCAGCAGCGTAGTTGGTTCCGGGGAGCTGTTTTTT. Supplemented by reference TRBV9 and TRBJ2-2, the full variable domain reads DSGVTQTPKHLITATGQRVTLRCSPRSGDLSVYWYQQSLDQGLQFLIQYYNGEERAKGNILERFSAQQFPDLHSELNLSSLELGDSALYFCASSVVGSGELFFGEGSRLTVL.